What follows are 20 T cell receptor beta chains derived from one specimen sequenced in a study of cytomegalovirus exposure and HLA in healthy donors (dated by TCRdb to about 2017). The receptor library was made with the immunoSEQ multiplex PCR assay. The multiplex PCR relied on a mix of 60 forward primers for TCR Vbeta segments and 13 reverse primers for TCR Jbeta segments. TCRdb limited this immuneACCESS table to in-frame rearrangements with V and J called. A share of clones is missing; checked studies link under half to unresolved V genes, and the rest is unexplained. This sample comprises about 54,000 clones, roughly 84% of them detected only once. Clones ranked in the top ten supply under 3.5% of the sample. The sample consisted of PBMCs. These receptors came from a woman aged 18-35 years in good health and CMV-seronegative.

J is TRBJ2-1 and V is TRBV18; tentative D call: TRBD1 (6 bases). Deletions cut 2 bases from V and 8 bases from J, with 13 bases between. This CDR3 comprises 14 residues. From germline, CDR1 is KGHSH and CDR2 LQKENI. The CDR3 DNA sequence: TGTGCCAGCTCACCATCCGGACAGACCCATGAGCAGTTCTTC. This encodes CASSPSGQTHEQFF.

This chain uses TRBV19 with TRBJ2-2, with D possibly matching TRBD2 (7 bases). Germline V gives CDR1 LNHDA, CDR2 SQIVND (reference sequence). The CDR3 is 13 amino acids. Trimming removed 8 bases at V and 5 bases at J, with 12 bases between. As DNA, the CDR3 is TGTGCCAGTGGGGGGGCCGATACCGGGGAGCTGTTTTTT. It specifies CASGGADTGELFF. The whole variable domain, remainder taken from reference TRBV19 and TRBJ2-2, is DGGITQSPKYLFRKEGQNVTLSCEQNLNHDAMYWYRQDPGQGLRLIYYSQIVNDFQKGDIAEGYSVSREKKESFPLTVTSAQKNPTAFYLCASGGADTGELFFGEGSRLTVL.

The chain carries TRBV5-1 and TRBJ2-3; 9 nucleotides agree with TRBD2. Trimming removed 0 bases from V and 6 bases from J; junction bases left unmatched: 2. CDR3 length equals 14 residues. From germline, CDR1 is SGHRS and CDR2 YFSETQ. CDR3 residues: CASSLGSGSDTQYF. The CDR3 DNA follows: TGCGCCAGCAGCTTGGGTAGCGGGAGTGATACGCAGTATTTT.

The CDR3 region has the DNA TGTGCCAGCAGCACTCCAGGGTACACTGAAGCTTTCTTT. The encoded protein is CASSTPGYTEAFF. This chain connects TRBV9 to TRBJ1-1, with D possibly being TRBD1 (5 bases). Germline CDR1 is SGDLS and CDR2 is YYNGEE. V lost 4 bases, J lost 3 bases, and 10 bases lay in between. The CDR3 has 13 residues. The full variable domain, with the rest looked up from reference TRBV9 and TRBJ1-1, is DSGVTQTPKHLITATGQRVTLRCSPRSGDLSVYWYQQSLDQGLQFLIQYYNGEERAKGNILERFSAQQFPDLHSELNLSSLELGDSALYFCASSTPGYTEAFFGQGTRLTVV.

J is TRBJ1-4 and V is TRBV5-4; 8 positions match TRBD1. The germline V gene encodes CDR1 SGHNT and CDR2 YYREEE (reference sequence). This CDR3 contains 15 residues. Trimming at V came to 1 base and at J to 4 bases, leaving 3 bases not matched to a gene. The CDR3 spells CASSLLQGVNEKLFF. The CDR3 DNA reads as TGTGCCAGCAGCTTGCTACAGGGGGTTAATGAAAAACTGTTTTTT.

The chain links TRBV6-6 to TRBJ2-1; weak D call: TRBD1 (5 bases). The V end lost 0 bases, the J end lost 8 bases, and 5 bases lay between the germline ends. This CDR3 is built from 12 residues. Per the germline V gene, CDR1 is MNHNY and CDR2 is SVGAGI (reference sequence). The CDR3 region has the DNA TGTGCCAGCAGTTACTCGACAGATGAGCAGTTCTTC. Translation: CASSYSTDEQFF.

J is TRBJ2-7 and V is TRBV19; 14 bases match TRBD2. V was clipped by 2 bases and J by 3 bases; unmatched bases: 9. CDR3 length: 18 residues. Germline V CDR1 and CDR2: LNHDA, SQIVND (reference sequence). The CDR3: CASSISGTSGSWGYEQYF. The CDR3 region has the DNA TGTGCCAGTAGTATATCCGGGACTAGCGGGAGCTGGGGCTACGAGCAGTACTTC.

The chain is built from TRBV11-2 and TRBJ2-7; weak D call: TRBD2 (6 bases). This CDR3 has 14 residues. Germline CDR1 reads SGHAT; CDR2 reads FQNNGV. V lost 1 base and J 6 bases, leaving 13 bases between the germline ends. The CDR3 sequence is CASSLAGVAREQYF. The CDR3 DNA reads TGTGCCAGCAGCTTAGCGGGAGTAGCGCGCGAGCAGTACTTC.

This chain connects TRBV2 to TRBJ2-7; TRBD1 might be the D (7 bases). CDR3 length equals 15 residues. Germline lookup yields CDR1 SNHLY and CDR2 FYNNEI. V gave up 5 bases and J gave up 5 bases, with 19 bases separating them. CDR3 protein: CASSPQGGASDEQYF. CDR3 nucleotide sequence: TGTGCCAGCAGTCCCCAGGGGGGTGCTTCCGACGAGCAGTACTTC.

This chain uses TRBV9 with TRBJ2-5; a weak D match, TRBD1 (5 bases). This CDR3 is 13 amino acids long. Deletions cut 0 bases from V and 2 bases from J, with 5 bases between. Germline lookup yields CDR1 SGDLS and CDR2 YYNGEE. CDR3 nucleotide sequence: TGTGCCAGCAGCGTAGGACAGCAAGAGACCCAGTACTTC. Protein: CASSVGQQETQYF.

This CDR3 reads CASGQGAYPEAFF. The CDR3 DNA reads TGTGCCAGCGGACAGGGGGCTTATCCTGAAGCTTTCTTT. This sequence joins TRBV21-1 and TRBJ1-1; TRBD1 is taken as the D call from the table, unchecked against the DNA. TRBV21-1 is a documented pseudogene. CDR3 length equals 13 residues.

The chain couples TRBV19 to TRBJ2-3, with TRBD1 identical over 10 bases. Germline loops: CDR1 LNHDA, CDR2 SQIVND (reference sequence). This CDR3 spans 18 amino acids. Unmatched junction bases numbered 16, after V lost 4 bases and J lost 6 bases. In nucleotides, the CDR3 is TGTGCCAGTAGTACTTATTTCTTCGGACAGGGGGGAGTTGATACGCAGTATTTT. It encodes CASSTYFFGQGGVDTQYF.

The V gene is TRBV5-1, the J gene TRBJ2-1, with D uncertain. Between the trimmed V and J ends, which lost 2 bases and 5 bases, there was a span of 11 bases. In germline, CDR1 is SGHRS, CDR2 YFSETQ. The CDR3 is 14 residues long. CDR3 sequence (DNA): TGCGCCAGCAGCTTAAGAACAGACAACAATGAGCAGTTCTTC. This gives the protein CASSLRTDNNEQFF.

This clone occurred once. The CDR3 protein is CASGPETGGMGGQETQYF. DNA of the CDR3: TGTGCCAGCGGGCCAGAAACAGGGGGCATGGGGGGGCAAGAGACCCAGTACTTC. The gene calls are TRBV28 and TRBJ2-5; 9 bases fit TRBD1. CDR1 MDHEN and CDR2 SYDVKM come from the germline V gene. J gave up 2 bases and V 8 bases, and 18 bases lay outside the gene matches. The length of the CDR3 is 18 residues.

The chain joins TRBV9 to TRBJ2-7; TRBD2 matches at 10 bases. CDR3 length: 14 residues. The ends lost 3 bases at V and 3 bases at J; junction bases unmatched: 3. The germline CDR1 and CDR2 sequences are SGDLS and YYNGEE. As DNA, the CDR3 is TGTGCCAGCAGCGCTGGACTAGCGGACTACGAGCAGTACTTC. Its protein product is CASSAGLADYEQYF.

V gene TRBV28 combines with J gene TRBJ1-1; possibly TRBD1 for D (6 bases). The CDR3 loop spans 13 amino acids. Germline CDR1 is MDHEN and CDR2 is SYDVKM. The V end lost 6 bases, the J end lost 1 base, and 9 bases lay between the germline ends. This chain's CDR3 is CASSLTGNTEAFF. CDR3 nucleotide sequence: TGTGCCAGCAGCCTGACAGGGAACACTGAAGCTTTCTTT.

This clone was picked up a small number of times. The CDR3, as DNA: TGTGCCAGCAGCCAACAATCCACAGATACGCAGTATTTT. Amino acid sequence: CASSQQSTDTQYF. The V gene is TRBV11-3, the J gene TRBJ2-3; D is unclear. The CDR3 length is 13 residues. The germline CDR1 and CDR2 sequences are SGHNT and YENEEA. V was cut by 5 bases and J by 2 bases, with 8 bases left in between.

This sequence joins TRBV5-1 and TRBJ2-5, with a weak D call TRBD1 (6 bases). CDR1 and CDR2 (germline): SGHRS, YFSETQ. V dropped 0 bases and J dropped 5 bases, with 20 bases sitting between them. The CDR3 consists of 17 residues. CDR3 protein: CASSLGVGQNSRETQYF. CDR3 coding DNA: TGCGCCAGCAGCTTGGGAGTCGGACAGAACTCAAGGGAGACCCAGTACTTC.

This clone came up a few times. The chain employs TRBV2 and TRBJ2-6, with D unclear. Trimming shortened V by 2 bases and J by 4 bases, and 12 bases separated the two germline ends. CDR3 length: 16 residues. Germline CDR1 reads SNHLY; CDR2 reads FYNNEI. DNA for the CDR3: TGTGCCAGCAGTGAATCTTGGGCTTCGGGGGCCAACGTCCTGACTTTC. Translation: CASSESWASGANVLTF.

The rearrangement joins TRBV6-6 to TRBJ1-1, with D unclear. Trimming cost V 2 bases and J 0 bases, with 10 bases left between them. The CDR3 loop spans 15 amino acids. Per the germline V gene, CDR1 is MNHNY and CDR2 is SVGAGI (reference sequence). This chain's CDR3 is CASSYEGGLNTEAFF. CDR3 nucleotides: TGTGCCAGCAGTTACGAGGGAGGCCTGAACACTGAAGCTTTCTTT.